This T cell receptor beta chain originates from a study of shared clonotypes between healthy human individuals. Naive CD8 cells comprised CD45RO-negative, CCR7-positively selected cells, excluding terminally differentiated effector memory CD45RA+ cells. Profiled with immunoSEQ multiplex PCR; TCRdb holds only in-frame clones, not every one. The table has around 1.9 million clones, over 85% seen once; the top ten hold approximately 1.6%. Sequencing was performed on naive CD8+ T cells from PBMCs. The TCR was taken from a man aged 18 to 35 in good health. Some clones in this sample may be carry-over from other donors' samples.

CDR3 loop: CASSLSSVGELFF. CDR3 nucleotides: TGTGCCAGCAGCTTATCCAGTGTCGGGGAGCTGTTTTTT. The rearrangement links TRBV11-2 to TRBJ2-2, with D hard to call. The CDR3 extends over 13 amino acids. Germline loops: CDR1 SGHAT, CDR2 FQNNGV. Trimming left V 2 bases short and J 7 bases short, with 8 bases between.